The 27 T cell receptor beta chains below all came from one sample that was sequenced in a study of lymphopenia after photon versus proton radiotherapy (dated by TCRdb to 2018 to 2020). The method behind the library was the immunoSEQ multiplex PCR assay. TCRdb stores this immuneACCESS table with in-frame sequences only. Part of the clones is absent; in the studies checked, under half of the shortfall reflects unresolved V genes, and no reason is known for the rest. The table for this sample lists 25,000 to 30,000 clones; about nine tenths of them were counted only once. The ten largest clones add up to around 0.89% of the sample. The sample in question was peripheral blood, obtained from a patient treated with photon-based radiotherapy. The receptors stem from a woman aged 50 to 60 with cholangiocarcinoma.

This clone was observed a handful of times. V and J are TRBV9 and TRBJ1-2, with unresolved D. V lost 3 bases to trimming and J lost 3 bases, with 6 bases between them. The CDR3 is 12 residues long. The germline gives CDR1 SGDLS, CDR2 YYNGEE. DNA for the CDR3: TGTGCCAGCAGCGCCCAGGACTATGGCTACACCTTC. This gives the protein CASSAQDYGYTF.

The rearrangement uses TRBV5-4 and TRBJ2-6, with D perhaps TRBD2 (5 bases). The CDR3 spans 19 residues. The V end was cut by 0 bases, the J end by 5 bases, with 21 bases between. Looked up from germline, CDR1 is SGHNT and CDR2 is YYREEE (reference sequence). CDR3 in amino acids: CASSLDGISSRIRANVLTF. CDR3 bases: TGTGCCAGCAGCTTGGACGGGATCTCCTCTCGAATAAGGGCCAACGTCCTGACTTTC.

This clone came up a few times. The rearrangement uses TRBV4-1 and TRBJ1-2, with TRBD1 as a possible D gene (5 bases). This CDR3 region has 14 residues. Trimming took 3 bases from V and 2 from J, leaving 10 bases between them. The germline gives CDR1 MGHRA, CDR2 YSYEKL. The CDR3 spells CASSQLDSNYGYTF. CDR3 DNA: TGCGCCAGCAGCCAGCTAGACAGCAACTATGGCTACACCTTC.

The chain recombines TRBV7-2 with TRBJ2-5; no clear D. V was pared by 4 bases and J by 1 base, with 13 bases between. The CDR3 totals 15 residues. Germline loops: CDR1 SGHTA, CDR2 FQGNSA. The CDR3 here is CASSYQDGSQETQYF. DNA of the CDR3: TGTGCCAGCAGCTATCAAGACGGCTCCCAAGAGACCCAGTACTTC.

The V gene is TRBV5-1, the J gene TRBJ1-1, with 7 bases that match TRBD1. The CDR3 sequence is 16 residues long. The V and J ends lost 4 bases and 0 bases, in that order; junction bases with no gene match: 9. Germline V gene lookup returns CDR1 SGHRS and CDR2 YFSETQ. The CDR3 nucleotides are TGCGCCAGCAGCCCAACAGGGGACCAATTGAACACTGAAGCTTTCTTT. Protein product: CASSPTGDQLNTEAFF. The full variable domain, with the rest looked up from reference TRBV5-1 and TRBJ1-1, is KAGVTQTPRYLIKTRGQQVTLSCSPISGHRSVSWYQQTPGQGLQFLFEYFSETQRNKGNFPGRFSGRQFSNSRSEMNVSTLELGDSALYLCASSPTGDQLNTEAFFGQGTRLTVV.

The rearrangement joins TRBV4-1 to TRBJ2-5; perhaps TRBD2 as D (5 bases). The CDR3 extends over 15 amino acids. Germline assignment: CDR1 MGHRA and CDR2 YSYEKL. Trimming left V 1 base short and J 5 bases short, with 14 bases between. The CDR3 protein is CASSQGAAVGETQYF. The CDR3 coding sequence is TGCGCCAGCAGCCAAGGGGCAGCGGTGGGGGAGACCCAGTACTTC.

The V gene is TRBV5-1, the J gene TRBJ2-5; D remains ambiguous. V lost 0 bases and J lost 5, with 14 bases in between. Germline V gives CDR1 SGHRS, CDR2 YFSETQ. The CDR3 runs to 15 residues. The CDR3 nucleotides read TGCGCCAGCAGCTTGGGTCAGATATCAAGGGAGACCCAGTACTTC. It is translated as CASSLGQISRETQYF.

This clone was detected only once. The chain is built from TRBV7-2 and TRBJ1-1; 10 bases are shared with TRBD1. There are 18 residues in the CDR3. The germline V gene encodes CDR1 SGHTA and CDR2 FQGNSA. V lost 1 base to trimming and J lost 4 bases; unmatched junction nucleotides: 12. The CDR3 reads CASSLGPYRQGAATEAFF. CDR3 in DNA: TGTGCCAGCAGCTTAGGGCCCTATCGACAGGGGGCGGCCACTGAAGCTTTCTTT.

Relative to its sample, this clone is medium-sized (0.01 to 0.1%). CDR3 residues: CASSPSTGNPLRTGELFF. DNA of the CDR3: TGCGCCAGCAGCCCATCGACAGGGAACCCCCTGCGAACCGGGGAGCTGTTTTTT. The chain employs TRBV4-1 and TRBJ2-2; TRBD1 agrees at 7 bases. The junction had 16 bases not matched to a gene; V was cut back by 4 bases and J by 5 bases. The CDR3 runs to 18 residues. The germline gives CDR1 MGHRA, CDR2 YSYEKL.

The chain joins TRBV29-1 to TRBJ1-1, with 7 positions matching TRBD1. The CDR3 has 13 residues. The germline gives CDR1 SQVTM, CDR2 ANQGSEA. Germline trimming cut 7 bases from V and 1 base from J; bases unmatched to any gene: 6. The CDR3 DNA is TGCAGCGCACTACAGGGGCGGAACACTGAAGCTTTCTTT. It encodes CSALQGRNTEAFF.

The chain carries TRBV18 and TRBJ1-2; no reliable D call. The germline V gene has CDR1 KGHSH and CDR2 LQKENI. The V end lost 4 bases, the J end lost 8 bases, and 14 bases lay between the germline ends. CDR3 length equals 13 residues. The CDR3 region is CASSLTGSNGYTF. The DNA for the CDR3 is TGTGCCAGCTCACTAACCGGCAGTAACGGCTACACCTTC.

J is TRBJ1-3 and V is TRBV29-1; D gene ambiguous. The CDR3 runs 13 residues. Germline assignment: CDR1 SQVTM and CDR2 ANQGSEA. V was trimmed by 6 bases and J by 0 bases, leaving 9 bases between them. CDR3 amino acids: CSVTGSSGNTIYF. CDR3 DNA sequence: TGCAGCGTAACCGGCAGCTCTGGAAACACCATATATTTT.

V usage is TRBV28 and J usage is TRBJ1-5; 7 bases agree with TRBD1. The CDR3 contains 15 residues. Germline V gene lookup returns CDR1 MDHEN and CDR2 SYDVKM. V lost 4 bases and J lost 3; bases outside the gene matches: 6. The DNA for the CDR3 is TGTGCCAGCAGTTACGCACAGGGGACCAATCAGCCCCAGCATTTT. This translates into CASSYAQGTNQPQHF. Full variable domain (remainder filled in from reference TRBV28 and TRBJ1-5): DVKVTQSSRYLVKRTGEKVFLECVQDMDHENMFWYRQDPGLGLRLIYFSYDVKMKEKGDIPEGYSVSREKKERFSLILESASTNQTSMYLCASSYAQGTNQPQHFGDGTRLSIL.

V gene TRBV5-1 combines with J gene TRBJ1-2; D is unresolved. The CDR3 runs 14 residues. V shed 0 bases and J shed 7 bases, with 13 bases lying between them. CDR1 SGHRS and CDR2 YFSETQ come from the germline V gene. CDR3 sequence (DNA): TGCGCCAGCAGCTTGGCCTTAAGGGAAGGTGGCTACACCTTC. Protein: CASSLALREGGYTF.

The chain has TRBV7-2 and TRBJ1-1; the match to TRBD1 covers 7 bases. Germline CDR1 is SGHTA and CDR2 is FQGNSA. The CDR3 length is 14 residues. With V trimmed by 4 bases and J by 1 base, 3 bases remained unmatched. The CDR3 protein is CASSSYRGNTEAFF. CDR3 in DNA: TGTGCCAGCAGCTCGTACAGGGGGAACACTGAAGCTTTCTTT.

This chain links TRBV7-9 with TRBJ1-2, with unresolved D. Germline V lookup: CDR1 SEHNR, CDR2 FQNEAQ (reference sequence). CDR3 size: 13 residues. The V gene lost 1 base and the J gene lost 4 bases, with 7 bases spanning the gap. The CDR3 reads CASSLDIPYGYTF. In DNA, the CDR3 is TGTGCCAGCAGCTTAGACATACCCTATGGCTACACCTTC. The full variable domain, with the rest looked up from reference TRBV7-9 and TRBJ1-2, is DTGVSQNPRHKITKRGQNVTFRCDPISEHNRLYWYRQTLGQGPEFLTYFQNEAQLEKSRLLSDRFSAERPKGSFSTLEIQRTEQGDSAMYLCASSLDIPYGYTFGSGTRLTVV.

The CDR3: CASSQDYGNTIYF. In nucleotides, the CDR3 is TGCGCCAGCAGCCAAGATTATGGAAACACCATATATTTT. The gene calls are TRBV4-3 and TRBJ1-3, with unresolved D. Trimming removed 0 bases at V and 3 bases at J, with 3 bases between. CDR3 length: 13 amino acids. Germline CDR1 is LGHNA and CDR2 is YSLEER.

This chain uses TRBV27 with TRBJ1-2, with a weak D call TRBD1 (5 bases). V lost 6 bases to trimming and J lost 3 bases, with 17 bases between them. From germline, CDR1 is MNHEY and CDR2 SMNVEV (reference sequence). This CDR3 is 15 amino acids long. This CDR3 reads CASSLSPGLDYGYTF. CDR3 DNA sequence: TGTGCCAGCAGCCTAAGTCCAGGGCTCGACTATGGCTACACCTTC.

The chain uses TRBV27 and TRBJ1-5, with D perhaps TRBD1 (6 bases). Trimming left V 6 bases short and J 0 bases short, with 12 bases between. The germline V gene has CDR1 MNHEY and CDR2 SMNVEV (reference sequence). The CDR3 covers 15 residues. This chain's CDR3 is CASRAGHLSNQPQHF. In nucleotides, the CDR3 is TGTGCCAGCAGGGCGGGACACCTTAGCAATCAGCCCCAGCATTTT.

The chain carries TRBV19 and TRBJ2-2, with D possibly being TRBD1 (6 bases). Trimming stripped 4 bases from V and 3 bases from J, with 18 bases between. Per the germline V gene, CDR1 is LNHDA and CDR2 is SQIVND (reference sequence). CDR3 length: 17 amino acids. The CDR3 reads CASSKGNRAGDTGELFF. The DNA for the CDR3 is TGTGCCAGTAGTAAGGGGAACAGGGCCGGGGACACCGGGGAGCTGTTTTTT.

The chain couples TRBV9 to TRBJ1-3; possibly TRBD1 for D (6 bases). This CDR3 contains 13 residues. Germline loops: CDR1 SGDLS, CDR2 YYNGEE. With 7 bases removed from V and 5 bases from J, the gap between germline ends came to 13 bases. The DNA of the CDR3 is TGTGCCAGCTCGGGGGGCGGTCGAAACACCATATATTTT. This sequence encodes CASSGGGRNTIYF.

The V call is TRBV13, the J call TRBJ2-7; weak D call: TRBD2 (6 bases). The length of the CDR3 is 14 residues. V was shortened by 1 base and J by 5 bases, with 12 bases between the two germline ends. Germline V gene sequence: CDR1 PRHDT, CDR2 FYEKMQ (reference sequence). The CDR3 DNA sequence: TGTGCCAGCAGCTTAGTAGGCGGGGTGGACGAGCAGTACTTC. As protein: CASSLVGGVDEQYF.

The chain is built from TRBV27 and TRBJ2-1, with D unclear. CDR3 length equals 13 residues. Germline CDR1 MNHEY, CDR2 SMNVEV (reference sequence). Trimming stripped 6 bases from V and 0 bases from J, with 6 bases between. The CDR3 here is CASRLSSYNEQFF. The CDR3 DNA sequence: TGTGCCAGCAGACTGAGCTCCTACAATGAGCAGTTCTTC.

The chain is built from TRBV19 and TRBJ2-3; 12 bases fit TRBD2. The germline V gene encodes CDR1 LNHDA and CDR2 SQIVND (reference sequence). V lost 8 bases to trimming and J lost 10 bases; unmatched junction nucleotides: 13. CDR3 length: 15 residues. CDR3 protein: CASSSRRLAGGAQYF. CDR3 coding DNA: TGTGCCAGTTCTTCCAGGCGGCTAGCGGGGGGGGCGCAGTATTTT.

This rearrangement joins TRBV2 to TRBJ1-2; D not certain. The germline V gene has CDR1 SNHLY and CDR2 FYNNEI. The CDR3 spans 12 residues. The V gene lost 2 bases and the J gene lost 2 bases, with 3 bases spanning the gap. The CDR3 sequence is CASSERNYGYTF. The CDR3 DNA reads as TGTGCCAGCAGTGAACGGAACTATGGCTACACCTTC.

The rearrangement uses TRBV5-1 and TRBJ2-6; D is uncertain. V was shortened by 0 bases and J by 0 bases, with 10 bases between the two germline ends. There are 17 residues in the CDR3. CDR1 is SGHRS and CDR2 is YFSETQ in the germline V gene. In DNA form, the CDR3 reads TGCGCCAGCAGCTTGGAGGTCGGTTCCTCTGGGGCCAACGTCCTGACTTTC. It translates to CASSLEVGSSGANVLTF.

The chain employs TRBV2 and TRBJ2-4, with D unclear. Per the germline V gene, CDR1 is SNHLY and CDR2 is FYNNEI. The V gene lost 7 bases and the J gene lost 0 bases, with 13 bases spanning the gap. The CDR3 loop spans 15 amino acids. DNA for the CDR3: TGTGCCAGCACGAAGGAAGGGCTAGCCAAAAACATTCAGTACTTC. This gives the protein CASTKEGLAKNIQYF. The variable domain in full, completed from reference TRBV2 and TRBJ2-4, reads EPEVTQTPSHQVTQMGQEVILRCVPISNHLYFYWYRQILGQKVEFLVSFYNNEISEKSEIFDDQFSVERPDGSNFTLKIRSTKLEDSAMYFCASTKEGLAKNIQYFGAGTRLSVL.